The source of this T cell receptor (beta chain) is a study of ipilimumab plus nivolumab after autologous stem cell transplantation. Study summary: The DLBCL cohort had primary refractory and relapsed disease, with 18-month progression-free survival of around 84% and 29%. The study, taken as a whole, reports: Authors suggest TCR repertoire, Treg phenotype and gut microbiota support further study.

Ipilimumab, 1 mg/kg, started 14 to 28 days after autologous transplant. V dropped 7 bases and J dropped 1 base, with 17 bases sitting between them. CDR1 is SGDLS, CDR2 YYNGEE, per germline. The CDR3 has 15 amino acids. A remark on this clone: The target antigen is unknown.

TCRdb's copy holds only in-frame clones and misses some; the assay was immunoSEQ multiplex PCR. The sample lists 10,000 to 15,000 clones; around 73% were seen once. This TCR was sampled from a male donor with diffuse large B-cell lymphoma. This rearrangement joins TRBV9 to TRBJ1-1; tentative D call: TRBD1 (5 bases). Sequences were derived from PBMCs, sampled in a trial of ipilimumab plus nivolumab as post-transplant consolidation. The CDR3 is CASGASGTWNTEAFF. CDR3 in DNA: TGTGCCAGCGGTGCTTCGGGGACGTGGAACACTGAAGCTTTCTTT.